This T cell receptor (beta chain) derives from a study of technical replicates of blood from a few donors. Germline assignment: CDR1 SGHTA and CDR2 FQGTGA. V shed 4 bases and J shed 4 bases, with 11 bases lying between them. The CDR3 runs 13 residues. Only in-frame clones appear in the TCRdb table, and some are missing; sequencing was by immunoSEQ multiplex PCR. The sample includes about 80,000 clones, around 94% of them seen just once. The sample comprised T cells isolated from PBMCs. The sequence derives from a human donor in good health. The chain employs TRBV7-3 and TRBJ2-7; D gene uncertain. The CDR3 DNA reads TGTGCCAGCAGCTCTTCGACTGGGTACGAGCAGTACTTC. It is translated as CASSSSTGYEQYF.